This T cell receptor beta chain was sequenced for a study of control samples from healthy donors and cancer patients. The CDR3 runs to 13 residues. CDR1 and CDR2 (germline): SGHNT, YYREEE (reference sequence). V gave up 1 base and J gave up 6 bases, with 10 bases separating them. Generated by immunoSEQ multiplex PCR, the TCRdb table keeps only in-frame clones and is missing some. The sample holds 75,000 to 100,000 clones, roughly nine tenths seen once. The material sequenced was blood. The receptor was isolated from a woman between 45 and 60 years old in good health. The V call is TRBV5-4, the J call TRBJ2-5, with D perhaps matching TRBD2 (5 bases). The CDR3 protein is CASSLNTGKTQYF. CDR3 sequence (DNA): TGTGCCAGCAGCTTGAATACGGGGAAGACCCAGTACTTC.